Following are 32 T cell receptor beta chains from one sample sequenced in a study of blood T cell repertoires in COVID-19 (dated by TCRdb to 2020 to 2021). The protocol used for the library was the immunoSEQ multiplex PCR assay. What TCRdb holds here is the immuneACCESS table cut down to in-frame rearrangements. Part of the clones is not present; checked against another copy, under half of the missing clones reflect an unresolved V gene, and the others are unexplained. The sample records 30,000 or so clones, 55% to 80% of which are singletons. The ten largest clones take up approximately 16% of the sample. The sequencing sample was made of peripheral blood. The receptors originated from a human donor in a cohort sampled during active COVID-19.

The chain uses TRBV5-1 and TRBJ2-5; possibly TRBD1 for D (6 bases). Germline lookup yields CDR1 SGHRS and CDR2 YFSETQ. The V gene lost 1 base and the J gene lost 0 bases, with 10 bases spanning the gap. The CDR3 has 15 amino acids. In nucleotides, the CDR3 is TGCGCCAGCAGCTTGTTTTACAGGGACCAAGAGACCCAGTACTTC. This encodes CASSLFYRDQETQYF.

This chain uses TRBV7-8 with TRBJ1-5, with 9 bases matching TRBD1. There are 16 residues in the CDR3. Germline values: CDR1 SGHVS, CDR2 FQNEAQ. With V trimmed by 5 bases and J by 6 bases, 11 bases remained unmatched. DNA of the CDR3: TGTGCCAGCAGCGAAGAGGGGGACAGGGAGTTTCAGCCCCAGCATTTT. Its protein product is CASSEEGDREFQPQHF.

The chain combines TRBV7-2 with TRBJ2-7, with TRBD1 matching over 10 bases. Germline values: CDR1 SGHTA, CDR2 FQGNSA. Germline trimming cut 1 base from V and 6 bases from J; bases unmatched to any gene: 9. This CDR3 has 16 amino acids. CDR3 bases: TGTGCCAGCAGCTTAGGAGCGGGACAGGGGATGGGCGAGCAGTACTTC. Its protein is CASSLGAGQGMGEQYF.

In DNA, the CDR3 is TGTGCCAGCAGCTTGGCGGGGGTGGGGAAACAAGAGACCCAGTACTTC. Encoded protein: CASSLAGVGKQETQYF. The chain is built from TRBV5-5 and TRBJ2-5; weak D call: TRBD2 (6 bases). Germline values: CDR1 SGHKS, CDR2 YYEKEE (reference sequence). The CDR3 is made up of 16 amino acids. V lost 0 bases to trimming and J lost 2 bases, with 14 bases between them.

The V and J genes are TRBV5-4 and TRBJ2-1, with 12 bases that match TRBD2. The trim removed 1 base at V and 5 bases at J, leaving 7 bases unmatched. Germline V gene sequence: CDR1 SGHNT, CDR2 YYREEE (reference sequence). The CDR3 covers 17 residues. CDR3 in DNA: TGTGCCAGCAGCTTGAATCGACTAGCGGGAGACCACAATGAGCAGTTCTTC. Amino acid sequence: CASSLNRLAGDHNEQFF.

This clone has more than one count but fewer than ten. The chain couples TRBV12-3 or TRBV12-4 to TRBJ2-7, with D perhaps matching TRBD1 (5 bases). V was shortened by 6 bases and J by 0 bases, with 9 bases between the two germline ends. This CDR3 is 13 amino acids long. CDR3 nucleotide sequence: TGTGCCAGCAGGCCGACAGTCTCCTACGAGCAGTACTTC. Protein product: CASRPTVSYEQYF.

This clone was counted once. The V call is TRBV29-1, the J call TRBJ1-3; 8 positions agree with TRBD1. The CDR3 is 16 amino acids. Losses at the gene ends were 2 bases for V and 3 bases for J; bases not matched to a gene: 9. The germline gives CDR1 SQVTM, CDR2 ANQGSEA. The CDR3 here is CSVEWDRLVSGNTIYF. CDR3 bases: TGCAGCGTTGAATGGGACAGGTTGGTTAGTGGAAACACCATATATTTT.

The V call is TRBV5-1, the J call TRBJ1-3, with 10 bases fitting TRBD1. Unmatched junction bases numbered 9, after V lost 6 bases and J lost 0 bases. Germline V gives CDR1 SGHRS, CDR2 YFSETQ. The CDR3 runs 17 residues. In nucleotides, the CDR3 is TGCGCCAGCACTTCTCTTCGGACAGGGGGCTCTGGAAACACCATATATTTT. This translates into CASTSLRTGGSGNTIYF.

V usage is TRBV5-1 and J usage is TRBJ2-5, with a weak D call TRBD2 (5 bases). Per the germline V gene, CDR1 is SGHRS and CDR2 is YFSETQ. The CDR3 is 14 residues long. Trimming took off 5 bases at V and 2 bases at J, with 13 bases between the two ends. The CDR3 loop is CASRNSGGQETQYF. The CDR3 nucleotides are TGCGCCAGCAGGAACTCCGGAGGACAAGAGACCCAGTACTTC.

The rearrangement uses TRBV3-1 (or the pseudogene TRBV3-2) and TRBJ1-3, with D unresolved. Germline V gives CDR1 LGHDT, CDR2 YNNKEL (reference sequence). V was cut by 1 base and J by 5 bases, with 15 bases left in between. This CDR3 contains 16 residues. The CDR3 sequence is CASSQVWNGNRNTIYF. The CDR3 coding sequence is TGTGCCAGCAGCCAAGTATGGAACGGGAATCGAAACACCATATATTTT.

This clone came up once. The CDR3 nucleotides read TGTGCCAGCACTCCATACAGGGGGCGTTTTGGCACTGAAGCTTTCTTT. Amino acids: CASTPYRGRFGTEAFF. The rearrangement joins TRBV27 to TRBJ1-1, with TRBD1 identical over 9 bases. The CDR3 covers 16 residues. Germline V gives CDR1 MNHEY, CDR2 SMNVEV (reference sequence). V shed 7 bases, J shed 4 bases, and the junction held 13 bases outside the gene matches.

This chain connects TRBV6-6 to TRBJ1-2; D perhaps matches TRBD1 (6 bases). This CDR3 region has 13 residues. Germline V CDR1 and CDR2: MNHNY, SVGAGI (reference sequence). The V end lost 2 bases, the J end lost 6 bases, and 10 bases lay between the germline ends. This CDR3 reads CASSYAQGHGYTF. DNA of the CDR3: TGTGCCAGCAGTTACGCACAGGGTCATGGCTACACCTTC.

J is TRBJ2-7 and V is TRBV6-2 or TRBV6-3, with D unresolved. CDR1 is MNHEY, CDR2 SVGEGT, per germline. The CDR3 is made up of 13 amino acids. Trimming removed 0 bases from V and 6 bases from J, with 9 bases in between. The CDR3 DNA follows: TGTGCCAGCAGTTACTCGATCGTGGCCGAGCAGTACTTC. Protein sequence: CASSYSIVAEQYF.

This clone was seen only once. This sequence joins TRBV5-5 and TRBJ1-3; no firm D call. Trimming pared 4 bases from V and 7 bases from J, leaving 12 bases between. Germline CDR1 is SGHKS and CDR2 is YYEKEE (reference sequence). CDR3 length: 13 residues. CDR3 residues: CASSLILENTIYF. In DNA, the CDR3 is TGTGCCAGCAGCCTTATCCTAGAGAACACCATATATTTT.

A single count supports this clone. This rearrangement joins TRBV5-1 to TRBJ2-7, with 7 bases fitting TRBD1. The CDR3 covers 15 residues. V was clipped by 3 bases and J by 2 bases; unmatched bases: 8. Germline lookup yields CDR1 SGHRS and CDR2 YFSETQ. This chain's CDR3 is CASSSSGTATYEQYF. Here the CDR3 DNA reads TGCGCCAGCAGCTCATCCGGGACAGCGACCTACGAGCAGTACTTC.

The J gene is TRBJ2-7, the V gene TRBV7-2; 7 bases align to TRBD2. The V gene end was trimmed by 0 bases and the J gene end by 2 bases; junction bases not matched to a gene: 4. There are 15 residues in the CDR3. Germline CDR1 is SGHTA and CDR2 is FQGNSA. CDR3 coding DNA: TGTGCCAGCAGCTTAGCTCCTAGCGGCGCCTACGAGCAGTACTTC. It encodes CASSLAPSGAYEQYF. The variable domain in full, completed from reference TRBV7-2 and TRBJ2-7, reads GAGVSQSPSNKVTEKGKDVELRCDPISGHTALYWYRQSLGQGLEFLIYFQGNSAPDKSGLPSDRFSAERTGGSVSTLTIQRTQQEDSAVYLCASSLAPSGAYEQYFGPGTRLTVT.

The rearrangement joins TRBV2 to TRBJ2-5, with D possibly being TRBD1 (6 bases). Per the germline V gene, CDR1 is SNHLY and CDR2 is FYNNEI. The V end lost 4 bases, the J end lost 1 base, and 7 bases lay between the germline ends. The CDR3 is 13 residues long. The CDR3 nucleotides read TGTGCCAGCAGTGGGGACACCCAAGAGACCCAGTACTTC. Translation: CASSGDTQETQYF.

The genes are TRBV5-6 and TRBJ1-6; 8 bases map to TRBD1. The J segment lost 9 bases and the V segment lost 5 bases, leaving 4 bases of the junction unmatched. The CDR3 totals 13 residues. Germline assignment: CDR1 SGHDT and CDR2 YYEEEE. CDR3 coding DNA: TGTGCCAGCAGTGGACAGGGCGCTTCACCCCTCCACTTT. Protein sequence: CASSGQGASPLHF.

This rearrangement joins TRBV12-3 or TRBV12-4 to TRBJ1-2; D gene ambiguous. V lost 1 base to trimming and J lost 2 bases, with 5 bases between them. This CDR3 is 13 amino acids long. In DNA form, the CDR3 reads TGTGCCAGCAGTTTAGGACAAAACTATGGCTACACCTTC. This sequence encodes CASSLGQNYGYTF.

This clone was seen more than once but under ten times. The gene calls are TRBV7-2 and TRBJ2-7, with TRBD2 identical over 9 bases. Germline CDR1 and CDR2: SGHTA and FQGNSA. The CDR3 extends over 15 amino acids. After removal of 5 bases from V and 6 bases from J, the junction contained 11 bases not matched to a gene. The chain's CDR3 is CASSKGVAGVSEQYF. In DNA, the CDR3 is TGTGCCAGCAGCAAAGGGGTAGCGGGAGTAAGCGAGCAGTACTTC.

V and J are TRBV5-6 and TRBJ1-1, with a weak D call TRBD1 (5 bases). V was trimmed by 7 bases and J by 0 bases, leaving 16 bases between them. The V gene's germline CDR1 is SGHDT and CDR2 YYEEEE. The CDR3 sequence is 15 residues long. Here the CDR3 reads CASLNLRQLNTEAFF. The CDR3 DNA follows: TGTGCCAGCCTGAATTTACGACAGTTGAACACTGAAGCTTTCTTT. The full variable domain, with the rest looked up from reference TRBV5-6 and TRBJ1-1, is DAGVTQSPTHLIKTRGQQVTLRCSPKSGHDTVSWYQQALGQGPQFIFQYYEEEERQRGNFPDRFSGHQFPNYSSELNVNALLLGDSALYLCASLNLRQLNTEAFFGQGTRLTVV.

The CDR3 protein is CASSAGGGVYLAGELFF. Written as DNA, the CDR3 is TGTGCCAGCAGTGCCGGCGGGGGGGTTTATTTGGCCGGGGAGCTGTTTTTT. The chain uses TRBV25-1 and TRBJ2-2; 9 nucleotides line up with TRBD2. Germline CDR1 reads MGHDK; CDR2 reads SYGVNS. Trimming cost V 4 bases and J 6 bases; bases outside gene matches: 12. The CDR3 runs 17 residues.

The chain links TRBV6-5 to TRBJ1-2; D gene ambiguous. This CDR3 is built from 15 residues. Trimming removed 7 bases at V and 0 bases at J, with 15 bases between. The germline V gene has CDR1 MNHEY and CDR2 SVGAGI. The CDR3 spells CASTDGYRANYGYTF. The DNA of the CDR3 is TGTGCCAGCACCGACGGTTACAGAGCTAACTATGGCTACACCTTC.

V usage is TRBV30 and J usage is TRBJ2-3, with 7 bases aligning to TRBD2. There are 15 residues in the CDR3. The germline CDR1 and CDR2 sequences are GTSNPN and SVGIG (reference sequence). J lost 2 bases, V lost 1 base, and 6 bases had no gene match. The CDR3 protein is CAWSASGGYTDTQYF. In nucleotides, the CDR3 is TGTGCCTGGAGTGCCTCCGGGGGGTACACAGATACGCAGTATTTT.

There are a few counts of this clone. The rearrangement uses TRBV3-1 (or the pseudogene TRBV3-2) and TRBJ2-5; unclear D gene. Trimming took off 0 bases at V and 7 bases at J, with 6 bases between the two ends. The CDR3 contains 12 residues. Germline V CDR1 and CDR2: LGHDT, YNNKEL (reference sequence). The CDR3 nucleotides are TGTGCCAGCAGCCAAGAGCTGAGGACCCAGTACTTC. The encoded protein is CASSQELRTQYF.

This clone came up once. The V gene is TRBV5-1, the J gene TRBJ2-5; weak D call: TRBD2 (5 bases). The CDR3 has 14 amino acids. In germline, CDR1 is SGHRS, CDR2 YFSETQ. Trimming took 4 bases from V and 3 from J, leaving 13 bases between them. CDR3 DNA: TGCGCCAGCAGCCCGCGGCAGGAGGAAGAGACCCAGTACTTC. Translated, it gives CASSPRQEEETQYF.

This chain connects TRBV7-2 to TRBJ2-3; perhaps TRBD2 as D (6 bases). With 6 bases removed from V and 2 bases from J, the gap between germline ends came to 15 bases. The CDR3 sequence is 15 residues long. Germline CDR1 reads SGHTA; CDR2 reads FQGNSA. The CDR3: CASRGRSLLTDTQYF. CDR3 DNA: TGTGCCAGCAGGGGGAGGTCACTTCTCACAGATACGCAGTATTTT.

The chain carries TRBV7-9 and TRBJ1-1; 9 bases fit TRBD1. The CDR3 sequence is 12 residues long. Germline trimming cut 5 bases from V and 10 bases from J; bases unmatched to any gene: 5. Germline V gene sequence: CDR1 SEHNR, CDR2 FQNEAQ (reference sequence). The CDR3 sequence: CASSPWTGVAFF. Here the CDR3 DNA reads TGTGCCAGCAGCCCTTGGACAGGGGTAGCTTTCTTT.

V gene TRBV27 combines with J gene TRBJ2-1, with a weak D call TRBD1 (6 bases). Germline CDR1 is MNHEY and CDR2 is SMNVEV (reference sequence). V dropped 11 bases and J dropped 8 bases, with 22 bases sitting between them. The CDR3 loop spans 14 amino acids. The CDR3 reads CARRGGAPAYEQFF. Written as DNA, the CDR3 is TGTGCCCGGAGAGGGGGAGCGCCCGCGTATGAGCAGTTCTTC.

The chain is built from TRBV10-3 and TRBJ1-4; D is unclear. In germline, CDR1 is ENHRY, CDR2 SYGVKD. The CDR3 has 16 amino acids. V was clipped by 7 bases and J by 1 base, with 16 bases between them. The CDR3, as DNA: TGTGCCATCAAGGCAAGCCTGGGAGGAACTAATGAAAAACTGTTTTTT. This gives the protein CAIKASLGGTNEKLFF.

V usage is TRBV10-1 and J usage is TRBJ2-2; TRBD2 might be the D (6 bases). The germline V gene encodes CDR1 WNHNN and CDR2 SYGVQD (reference sequence). V lost 6 bases and J lost 0, with 20 bases in between. This CDR3 comprises 18 residues. This chain's CDR3 is CASSGLGGYDANTGELFF. CDR3 sequence (DNA): TGCGCCAGCAGCGGCCTGGGAGGTTACGACGCGAACACCGGGGAGCTGTTTTTT.

J is TRBJ2-1 and V is TRBV21-1; whether TRBD2, the table's D call, matches the DNA was not checked. TRBV21-1 is listed as a pseudogene. There are 16 residues in the CDR3. CDR3 bases: TGTGCCAGCAATACCCCAGGGACTAGCGGGGAGAATGAGCAGTTCTTC. As protein: CASNTPGTSGENEQFF.